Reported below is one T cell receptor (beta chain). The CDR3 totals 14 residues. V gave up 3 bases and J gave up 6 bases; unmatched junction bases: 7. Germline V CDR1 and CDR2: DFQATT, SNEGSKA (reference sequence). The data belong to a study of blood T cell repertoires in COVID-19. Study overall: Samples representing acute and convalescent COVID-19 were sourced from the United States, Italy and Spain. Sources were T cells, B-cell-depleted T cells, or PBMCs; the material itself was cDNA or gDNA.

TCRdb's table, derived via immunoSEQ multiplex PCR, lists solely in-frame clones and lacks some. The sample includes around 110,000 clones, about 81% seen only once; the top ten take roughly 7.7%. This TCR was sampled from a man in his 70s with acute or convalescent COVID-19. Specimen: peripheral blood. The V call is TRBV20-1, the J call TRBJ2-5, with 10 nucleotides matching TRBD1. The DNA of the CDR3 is TGCAGTGCTAGTATGGGACAGGGGACGCAGACCCAGTACTTC. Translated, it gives CSASMGQGTQTQYF.